This entry is about one TCR beta chain. A read error may explain this, as a much larger clone is one base away. TCRdb re-analysed the 5' RACE reads in MiXCR, keeping a single row per CDR3 protein. The table lists around 250,000 distinct CDR3 sequences, about 13% of them singletons. The data are from a study of identical twins. The CDR3 spans 14 residues. Germline assignment: CDR1 MNHNS and CDR2 SASEGT. The trim removed 3 bases at V and 6 bases at J, leaving 2 bases unmatched. This sample was also put to use in a study of yellow fever vaccine responses in identical twins.

Sequencing was carried out using memory (CD45RO+) T cells sorted from blood. The chain combines TRBV6-1 with TRBJ2-1; TRBD2 aligns across 10 bases. The TCR sequence derives from a woman aged 18 to 35 in good health. Here the CDR3 reads CASSDSGRANEQFF. The CDR3, as DNA: TGTGCCAGCAGTGACAGCGGGAGGGCCAATGAGCAGTTCTTC.